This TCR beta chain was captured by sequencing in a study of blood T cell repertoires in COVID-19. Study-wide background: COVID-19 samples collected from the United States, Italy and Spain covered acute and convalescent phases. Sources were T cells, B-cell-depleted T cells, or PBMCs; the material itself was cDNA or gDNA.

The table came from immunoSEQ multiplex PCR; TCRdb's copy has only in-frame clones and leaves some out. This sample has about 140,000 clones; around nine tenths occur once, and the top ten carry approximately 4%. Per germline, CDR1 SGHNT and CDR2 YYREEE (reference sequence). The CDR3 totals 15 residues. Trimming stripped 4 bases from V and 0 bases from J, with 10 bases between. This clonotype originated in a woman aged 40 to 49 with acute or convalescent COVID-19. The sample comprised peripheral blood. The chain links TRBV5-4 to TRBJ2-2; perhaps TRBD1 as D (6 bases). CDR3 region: CASSLKGANTGELFF. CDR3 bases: TGTGCCAGCAGCCTGAAGGGGGCGAACACCGGGGAGCTGTTTTTT.